This entry concerns a single TCR beta chain. No antigen is known for it. No base quality information exists; no much larger clone differs at one position. According to the germline V gene, CDR1 reads SGHAT and CDR2 reads FQNNGV. Including cysteine and phenylalanine, the CDR3 has 15 amino acids. Kept here is only the CDR3 DNA, which spans 45 bases and is read in frame from base 1. Trimming takes 1 base off V and 5 bases off J; junction bases not matched to a gene: 4. Libraries were constructed by PCR. The reads were generated on an Illumina HiSeq 2500. To reduce PCR and sequencing biases, unique molecular identifiers were incorporated into the TCR beta cDNA libraries. Around 500,000 cDNA molecules were obtained for every 1 to 10 million input T cells, so each molecule roughly corresponded to one T cell. The patient libraries were prepared and sequenced with the same protocol used for the earlier healthy control dataset. Within a given batch, samples were prepared together, multiplexed and sequenced on the same HiSeq lane. The study's own analysis went as follows. MIGEC handled the raw barcoded reads, throwing out single-read molecular identifier groups before consensus assembly and CDR3 extraction. VDJtools was used for post-analysis of the clonotype tables, and diversity was normalized by down-sampling every dataset to the size of the smallest sample. To correct batch-related cross-sample contamination, repertoire overlap clustering matched CDR3 amino acid sequences but not nucleotide sequences. TCRdb trimmed public reads at Q25 via fastp, called clones via MiXCR and kept in-frame beta chains. Rows with one shared CDR3 protein collapse into an entry with the most common genes and DNA. The V and J calls shown here were made by TCRdb, not taken from the authors' results. The sample table holds about 820,000 distinct CDR3 sequences, of which approximately 53% were seen once. Jointly, the top ten make up approximately 4.2% of the sample.

This record comes from a study of post-analysis software for immune sequencing data (dated by TCRdb to the mid-2010s). With respect to the entire study: The recorded disease courses included relapsing-remitting, secondary progressive and progressive-relapsing multiple sclerosis, and some patients had no subtype annotation. A subset of samples was prepared in parallel using single-end sample barcoding, then pooled and co-amplified after Illumina adapter ligation. The patient repertoires were compared against around eleven previously published healthy control repertoires obtained from donors aged 6 to 25 years. The paper as a whole reports these results and caveats: Multiple sclerosis patients had significantly lower normalized Chao1 diversity than controls, a result that suggests substantial peripheral T-cell clonal expansion. When samples were clustered directly using the F measure, samples prepared in the same batch co-clustered strongly, which prompted a batch-effect correction. The control group was slightly older than the multiple sclerosis patient group. Roughly 5 TRBV segments, including TRBV5-6, TRBV5-1 and TRBV20-1, were significantly more frequent in patients than controls.

To demonstrate the VDJtools post-analysis software, the study profiled TCR beta repertoires from the peripheral blood of under 15 young patients with multiple sclerosis. The multiple sclerosis patients were children and adolescents ranging in age from about 6 to 17 years. The sequence derives from a girl aged 5-17 years with multiple sclerosis. The chain links TRBV11-2 with TRBJ2-7; a stretch of 11 junction bases matches TRBD1. Sequences were obtained from blood. This receptor has the CDR3 CASSLGGTGGHEQYF. The DNA sequence is TGTGCCAGCAGCTTAGGCGGGACAGGGGGACACGAGCAGTACTTC.